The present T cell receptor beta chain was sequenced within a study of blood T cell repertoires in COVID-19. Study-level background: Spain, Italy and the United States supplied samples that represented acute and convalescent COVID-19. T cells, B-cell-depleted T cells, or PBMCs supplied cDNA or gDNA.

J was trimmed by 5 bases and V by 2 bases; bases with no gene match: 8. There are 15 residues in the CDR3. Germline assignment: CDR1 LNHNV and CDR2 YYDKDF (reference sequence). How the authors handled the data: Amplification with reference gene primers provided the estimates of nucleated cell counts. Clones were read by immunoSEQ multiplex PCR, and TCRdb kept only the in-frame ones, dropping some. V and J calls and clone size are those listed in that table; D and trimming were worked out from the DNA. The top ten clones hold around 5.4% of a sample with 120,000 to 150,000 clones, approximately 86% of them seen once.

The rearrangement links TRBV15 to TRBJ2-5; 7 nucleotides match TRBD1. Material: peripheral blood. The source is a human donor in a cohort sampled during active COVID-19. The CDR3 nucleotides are TGTGCCACCAGCAGATCGTCGACAGGGACGGAGACCCAGTACTTC. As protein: CATSRSSTGTETQYF.